A single sample is the source of the 2 T cell receptor beta chains below, sequenced in a study of shared clonotypes between healthy human individuals. The protocol was immunoSEQ multiplex PCR, while the TCRdb copy is restricted to in-frame clones and leaves out a portion. The sample records about 2.5 million clones, about 90% being singletons. The source material was naive CD4+ T cells from PBMCs. As for subset: CD45RA+ positively selected. Every receptor here comes from a man younger than 30 in good health. Some clones in this sample may be carry-over from other donors' samples.

This chain links TRBV30 with TRBJ1-6, with D hard to call. The CDR3 totals 17 residues. The V end lost 2 bases, the J end lost 0 bases, and 14 bases lay between the germline ends. Germline V lookup: CDR1 GTSNPN, CDR2 SVGIG (reference sequence). In DNA form, the CDR3 reads TGTGCCTGGAGTTCCCACATCTCAAGCTCCTATAATTCACCCCTCCACTTT. This encodes CAWSSHISSSYNSPLHF.

The chain joins TRBV15 to TRBJ2-3; TRBD2 matches 7 bases. Germline V gene data show CDR1 as LNHNV and CDR2 as YYDKDF (reference sequence). CDR3 length: 16 residues. Trimming cost V 4 bases and J 1 base; bases outside gene matches: 8. This CDR3 is CATSIPGGVGTDTQYF. CDR3 nucleotides: TGTGCCACCAGCATCCCTGGGGGGGTCGGCACAGATACGCAGTATTTT.